The clone carrying this TCR beta chain was recorded a few times. What it binds is not known. This sample stems from a study of post-analysis software for immune sequencing data. Across the whole study: Secondary progressive, relapsing-remitting and progressive-relapsing multiple sclerosis were among the included disease courses. Findings of the study overall: Significantly lower normalized Chao1 diversity was seen in multiple sclerosis patients than in controls. Those samples that were prepared in the same batch co-clustered strongly by F measure. Roughly 5 TRBV segments (TRBV5-6, TRBV5-1 and TRBV20-1 among them) occurred more frequently in patients than in controls.

Trimming pared 7 bases from V and 0 bases from J, leaving 15 bases between. Germline V gene sequence: CDR1 GTSNPN, CDR2 SVGIG (reference sequence). This CDR3 region has 14 residues. Presence of unique molecular identifiers characterized the TCR beta cDNA libraries. A population of 1 to 10 million T cells gave rise to roughly 490,000 cDNA molecules. In TCRdb, the PCR reads were re-called with MiXCR into one record per CDR3 protein. The sample includes hundreds of thousands of distinct CDR3 sequences, approximately 57% of them seen just once. The sequence derives from a girl between 10 and 17 years old with multiple sclerosis. Sequencing was carried out using blood. The rearrangement joins TRBV30 to TRBJ1-1; D uncertain. CDR3 region: CAYSTRNMNTEAFF. CDR3 nucleotide sequence: TGTGCCTACAGCACCCGAAACATGAACACTGAAGCTTTCTTT.